This T cell receptor beta chain was recovered during a study of long-term antiretroviral therapy in people with HIV. Study observations and caveats: ART adherence was not documented, and neither viral resistance nor therapy changes had any data. In HIV, the repertoires covered a tighter span of CDR3 lengths than in controls.

At survey level, the immunoSEQ assay was run in its v3.0 version. The repertoire was sequenced with immunoSEQ multiplex PCR; TCRdb's copy has only in-frame clones and lacks some. Of tens of thousands of clones in the sample, about 87% were seen once. Concerning this clone: Its antigen is still unknown.

The length of the CDR3 is 17 residues. V was clipped by 11 bases and J by 3 bases; unmatched bases: 14. Germline V lookup: CDR1 MRHNA, CDR2 SNTAGT. There was at least one pre-ART PBMC sample for each donor, plus at least two post-ART PBMC samples. The study used samples holding roughly 0.85-11 million cryopreserved PBMC before DNA extraction. The input for sequencing was unsorted PBMCs, taken 3.2 years before starting antiretroviral therapy. This chain joins TRBV6-4 and TRBJ2-2; TRBD2 matches 11 bases. The origin of this receptor is a man aged 45 to 65 with HIV. The CDR3: CASPWETSGEHTGELFF. Here the CDR3 DNA reads TGTGCCTCCCCGTGGGAGACTAGCGGGGAACACACCGGGGAGCTGTTTTTT.